The 3 T cell receptor beta chains given below trace back to one sample, sequenced in a study of T cell responses to AZD1222 COVID-19 vaccine. Sequencing used immunoSEQ multiplex PCR; TCRdb keeps in-frame clones, though not all of them. The sample contains roughly 140,000 clones, around 88% of which appear only once. The starting material was peripheral blood, obtained on day 0 of MenACWY control vaccination. The receptors shown here come from an adult in good health.

This clone has only one observation. The chain is built from TRBV6-6 and TRBJ2-7; 9 bases are shared with TRBD1. The germline V gene encodes CDR1 MNHNY and CDR2 SVGAGI (reference sequence). This CDR3 has 14 residues. The trim removed 6 bases at V and 6 bases at J, leaving 9 bases unmatched. Here the CDR3 DNA reads TGTGCCAGCAGCTACACACAGGGGGCGAGCGAGCAGTACTTC. Protein product: CASSYTQGASEQYF.

The rearrangement uses TRBV5-4 and TRBJ1-6, with D possibly being TRBD1 (5 bases). Trimming cost V 4 bases and J 8 bases, with 22 bases left between them. There are 17 residues in the CDR3. Per the germline V gene, CDR1 is SGHNT and CDR2 is YYREEE (reference sequence). This CDR3 reads CASSQGGRGTEYSPLHF. Written as DNA, the CDR3 is TGTGCCAGCAGCCAAGGTGGGAGAGGGACTGAGTATTCACCCCTCCACTTT.

The V gene is TRBV11-1, the J gene TRBJ1-2; TRBD1 matches at 7 bases. Germline CDR1 is SGHAT and CDR2 is FQDESV (reference sequence). CDR3 size: 12 residues. J was trimmed by 13 bases and V by 4 bases; bases with no gene match: 9. In nucleotides, the CDR3 is TGTGCCAGCAGCTGGGCGGACAGGAGCTCCACCTTC. It yields the protein CASSWADRSSTF. Filled out from reference TRBV11-1 and TRBJ1-2, the complete variable domain reads EAEVAQSPRYKITEKSQAVAFWCDPISGHATLYWYRQILGQGPELLVQFQDESVVDDSQLPKDRFSAERLKGVDSTLKIQPAELGDSAMYLCASSWADRSSTFGSGTRLTVV.